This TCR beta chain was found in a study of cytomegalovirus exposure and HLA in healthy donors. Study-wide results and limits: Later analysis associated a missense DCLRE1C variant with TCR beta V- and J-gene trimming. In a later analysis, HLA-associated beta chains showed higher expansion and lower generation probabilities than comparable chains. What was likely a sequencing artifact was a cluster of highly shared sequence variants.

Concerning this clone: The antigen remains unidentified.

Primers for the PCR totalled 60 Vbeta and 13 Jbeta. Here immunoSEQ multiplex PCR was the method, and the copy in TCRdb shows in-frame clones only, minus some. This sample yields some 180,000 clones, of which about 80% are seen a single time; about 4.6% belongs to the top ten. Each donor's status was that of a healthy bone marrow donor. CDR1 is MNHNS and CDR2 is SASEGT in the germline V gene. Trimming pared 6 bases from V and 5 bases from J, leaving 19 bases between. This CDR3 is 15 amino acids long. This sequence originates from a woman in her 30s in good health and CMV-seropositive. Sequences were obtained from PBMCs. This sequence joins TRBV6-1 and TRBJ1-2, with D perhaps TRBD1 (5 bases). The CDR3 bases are TGTGCCAGCAGGCCGGGGGGGGGTCGCGATTATGGCTACACCTTC. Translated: CASRPGGGRDYGYTF.